This entry describes one T cell receptor (beta chain). The data were taken from a study of response to subunit inactivated influenza vaccine. MiXCR was run by TCRdb on the RT-PCR reads, yielding one entry per CDR3 protein. This table has 860,000 or so distinct CDR3 sequences, about 20% appearing once. The clonotype comes from a man in his forties or fifties who received an inactivated influenza vaccine. Sequenced here: PBMCs from blood, sampled roughly 5 days after vaccination.

The CDR3 DNA is TGTGCCAGCAGCTCGCAACTAGCGGGGGGGACCCATGAGCAGTTCTTC. Protein sequence: CASSSQLAGGTHEQFF. The chain couples TRBV7-2 to TRBJ2-1, with TRBD2 identical over 13 bases. V was pared by 4 bases and J by 8 bases, with 8 bases of the junction left unmatched. This CDR3 spans 16 amino acids. CDR1 is SGHTA, CDR2 FQGNSA, per germline.